This T cell receptor beta chain was sequenced for a study of cytomegalovirus exposure and HLA in healthy donors. Amplification used 60 Vbeta primers and 13 Jbeta primers. The repertoire was sequenced with immunoSEQ multiplex PCR; TCRdb's copy has only in-frame clones and lacks some. The sample has 95,000 to 150,000 clones; approximately 10% are singletons. As for this clone: Antigen unknown.

CDR1 is MNHNS, CDR2 SASEGT, per germline. This CDR3 is built from 15 residues. V was shortened by 1 base and J by 5 bases, with 15 bases between the two germline ends. Study-level points and caveats: Later analysis showed most CMV-associated TCR beta chains appearing HLA-restricted. Available immune exposure information covered CMV serostatus only. Later analysis associated a missense DCLRE1C variant with TCR beta V- and J-gene trimming. Presence/absence analyses assumed roughly uniform sequencing depth across donors.

The sequence came from a young woman in good health and CMV-seropositive. The sample taken for sequencing was PBMCs. The rearrangement uses TRBV6-1 and TRBJ2-7; D remains ambiguous. DNA for the CDR3: TGTGCCAGCAGTGAAGAGTCGGCGCCCCAGGACGAGCAGTACTTC. Encoded protein: CASSEESAPQDEQYF.